Below, 7 T cell receptor beta chains from the same sample are listed, as sequenced in a study of T cell responses to AZD1222 COVID-19 vaccine (dated by TCRdb to the early 2020s). The time point tag for this specimen amounts to: about 28 days (+/-7) after the second vaccine dose. Libraries were constructed by the immunoSEQ multiplex PCR assay. In its TCRdb copy, this immuneACCESS table keeps in-frame sequences only and misses some clones. Where compared with another copy, unresolved V genes explain less than half of these, and the others have no known cause. The sample table holds 150,000 to 180,000 clones, of which 90% to 95% were seen once. Together, the top ten hold around 1.5% of the sample. This material consisted of peripheral blood, taken 28 days after the second AZD1222 dose. Receptors were obtained from an adult who received the AZD1222 COVID-19 vaccine.

This clone was observed once. The chain combines TRBV3-1 (or the pseudogene TRBV3-2) with TRBJ2-7; D gene unclear. Germline CDR1 LGHDT, CDR2 YNNKEL (reference sequence). Trimming took 1 base from V and 2 from J, leaving 12 bases between them. The CDR3 contains 15 residues. The CDR3 nucleotides are TGTGCCAGCAGCCAAGGGGTGGAGTTTACCTACGAGCAGTACTTC. Its protein is CASSQGVEFTYEQYF.

The chain combines TRBV28 with TRBJ1-4; 9 bases map to TRBD1. The CDR3 runs 14 residues. Germline CDR1 and CDR2: MDHEN and SYDVKM. V was clipped by 4 bases and J by 10 bases; unmatched bases: 7. Here the CDR3 DNA reads TGTGCCAGCAGTTCGGGACAGGGAGGCGGAAAACTGTTTTTT. This translates into CASSSGQGGGKLFF. The full variable domain, its missing parts supplied by reference TRBV28 and TRBJ1-4, is DVKVTQSSRYLVKRTGEKVFLECVQDMDHENMFWYRQDPGLGLRLIYFSYDVKMKEKGDIPEGYSVSREKKERFSLILESASTNQTSMYLCASSSGQGGGKLFFGSGTQLSVL.

The rearrangement joins TRBV6-5 to TRBJ2-5; either TRBD1 or TRBD2 may fit D (5 bases each). Germline lookup yields CDR1 MNHEY and CDR2 SVGAGI. V lost 4 bases to trimming and J lost 5 bases, with 8 bases between them. CDR3 length: 12 residues. The CDR3 protein is CASSFWGETQYF. CDR3 bases: TGTGCCAGCAGTTTTTGGGGGGAGACCCAGTACTTC.

The chain has TRBV7-2 and TRBJ1-1; tentatively, D is TRBD1 (5 bases). Looked up from germline, CDR1 is SGHTA and CDR2 is FQGNSA. The CDR3 runs 12 residues. V was shortened by 8 bases and J by 1 base, with 8 bases between the two germline ends. The CDR3, as DNA: TGTGCCAGCGGACATCCGAACACTGAAGCTTTCTTT. It specifies CASGHPNTEAFF.

V gene TRBV6-5 combines with J gene TRBJ2-7, with 12 bases identical to TRBD1. The germline gives CDR1 MNHEY, CDR2 SVGAGI. The CDR3 consists of 16 residues. With 4 bases clipped from V and 2 bases from J, the junction kept 6 bases outside the gene matches. As DNA, the CDR3 is TGTGCCAGCAGTTTCGGGACAGGGGGCGCTGCCTACGAGCAGTACTTC. The encoded protein is CASSFGTGGAAYEQYF.

The chain is built from TRBV3-1 (or the pseudogene TRBV3-2) and TRBJ1-1, with a tentative D call TRBD1 (5 bases). The V gene lost 0 bases and the J gene lost 4 bases, with 15 bases spanning the gap. This CDR3 is built from 16 residues. Germline loops: CDR1 LGHDT, CDR2 YNNKEL (reference sequence). The CDR3 coding sequence is TGTGCCAGCAGCCAAGATAGGGGAGGGGCGACCACTGAAGCTTTCTTT. As protein: CASSQDRGGATTEAFF.

This rearrangement joins TRBV2 to TRBJ1-5, with a weak D call TRBD1 (6 bases). CDR1 is SNHLY and CDR2 is FYNNEI in the germline V gene. The V end lost 1 base, the J end lost 0 bases, and 13 bases lay between the germline ends. CDR3 length: 17 amino acids. The CDR3 DNA is TGTGCCAGCAGTGAAGGCCCTTGGGACACTAGCAATCAGCCCCAGCATTTT. Translated: CASSEGPWDTSNQPQHF.